One sample yielded the 10 T cell receptor beta chains listed below, sequenced in a study of OX40 agonist ivuxolimab in advanced cancers. Sequenced by immunoSEQ multiplex PCR; TCRdb stores in-frame clones only, minus some. The sample consists of roughly 67,000 clones, over 75% of them appearing once. The sequencing used CD4+ or CD8+ T cells sorted from blood, collected in a trial of the OX40 agonist ivuxolimab. These receptors originate from an adult with an advanced solid tumor such as melanoma, head and neck, liver or kidney cancer.

This clone has a handful of counts. The chain has TRBV9 and TRBJ1-2; 10 nucleotides match TRBD1. Germline values: CDR1 SGDLS, CDR2 YYNGEE. Trimming cost V 2 bases and J 6 bases; bases outside gene matches: 7. The CDR3 is 15 residues long. In DNA form, the CDR3 reads TGTGCCAGCAGCGTGGCGGCCGGGACAGGGGATGGCTACACCTTC. Protein product: CASSVAAGTGDGYTF.

The CDR3: CASSFRQEGSGYTF. CDR3 in DNA: TGTGCCAGCAGCTTCCGACAGGAAGGCAGTGGCTACACCTTC. The chain recombines TRBV9 with TRBJ1-2, with TRBD1 as a possible D gene (6 bases). V lost 4 bases and J lost 7, with 17 bases in between. Germline CDR1 reads SGDLS; CDR2 reads YYNGEE. The CDR3 contains 14 residues.

The gene calls are TRBV7-9 and TRBJ1-6; 9 positions agree with TRBD1. V lost 5 bases to trimming and J lost 10 bases; unmatched junction nucleotides: 3. Germline-derived CDR1 and CDR2 are SEHNR and FQNEAQ (reference sequence). This CDR3 has 13 amino acids. Here the CDR3 reads CASSEDRGSPLHF. The CDR3 DNA is TGTGCCAGCAGCGAGGACAGGGGATCACCCCTCCACTTT.

The chain combines TRBV6-4 with TRBJ2-3; D is ambiguous. Looked up from germline, CDR1 is MRHNA and CDR2 is SNTAGT. The CDR3 has 15 amino acids. V was shortened by 2 bases and J by 0 bases, with 9 bases between the two germline ends. This chain's CDR3 is CASSDDVGSTDTQYF. CDR3 sequence (DNA): TGTGCCAGCAGTGACGATGTTGGTAGCACAGATACGCAGTATTTT.

The chain couples TRBV27 to TRBJ2-7; TRBD1 matches at 12 bases. This CDR3 contains 15 residues. With V trimmed by 5 bases and J by 8 bases, 10 bases remained unmatched. Germline V lookup: CDR1 MNHEY, CDR2 SMNVEV (reference sequence). CDR3 DNA sequence: TGTGCCAGCAGTAATCCGGGACAGGGGGCGGATAAGCAGTACTTC. Residues: CASSNPGQGADKQYF.

This chain links TRBV7-2 with TRBJ2-2, with 7 positions matching TRBD1. In germline, CDR1 is SGHTA, CDR2 FQGNSA. V gave up 1 base and J gave up 0 bases; unmatched junction bases: 8. This CDR3 region has 18 residues. The CDR3: CASSLGAWTGSNTGELFF. In DNA, the CDR3 is TGTGCCAGCAGCTTAGGGGCGTGGACAGGATCGAACACCGGGGAGCTGTTTTTT.

The rearrangement uses TRBV5-1 and TRBJ1-1, with D possibly matching TRBD1 (5 bases). Germline lookup yields CDR1 SGHRS and CDR2 YFSETQ. The CDR3 extends over 14 amino acids. V dropped 6 bases and J dropped 3 bases, with 15 bases sitting between them. CDR3: CASTPRGRDTEAFF. In nucleotides, the CDR3 is TGCGCCAGCACCCCCCGGGGGAGGGACACTGAAGCTTTCTTT.

This chain joins TRBV2 and TRBJ1-5, with a possible D match to TRBD1 (6 bases). CDR3 length: 15 residues. V lost 5 bases to trimming and J lost 4 bases, with 15 bases between them. The germline V gene encodes CDR1 SNHLY and CDR2 FYNNEI. The CDR3 nucleotides are TGTGCCAGCAGTATCGGGGGGGCTCTAAATCAGCCCCAGCATTTT. Its translation is CASSIGGALNQPQHF. The variable domain in full, completed from reference TRBV2 and TRBJ1-5, reads EPEVTQTPSHQVTQMGQEVILRCVPISNHLYFYWYRQILGQKVEFLVSFYNNEISEKSEIFDDQFSVERPDGSNFTLKIRSTKLEDSAMYFCASSIGGALNQPQHFGDGTRLSIL.

The rearrangement joins TRBV19 to TRBJ1-2; 8 bases fit TRBD1. CDR3 length equals 15 residues. With 2 bases clipped from V and 0 bases from J, the junction kept 2 bases outside the gene matches. Germline V CDR1 and CDR2: LNHDA, SQIVND (reference sequence). Here the CDR3 DNA reads TGTGCCAGTAGTATAAGGGACAGGACTAACTATGGCTACACCTTC. Protein sequence: CASSIRDRTNYGYTF. Together with reference TRBV19 and TRBJ1-2, the CDR3 gives the full variable domain: DGGITQSPKYLFRKEGQNVTLSCEQNLNHDAMYWYRQDPGQGLRLIYYSQIVNDFQKGDIAEGYSVSREKKESFPLTVTSAQKNPTAFYLCASSIRDRTNYGYTFGSGTRLTVV.

The chain employs TRBV5-6 and TRBJ1-2; 9 nucleotides match TRBD1. Germline CDR1 and CDR2: SGHDT and YYEEEE. Trimming at V came to 4 bases and at J to 7 bases, leaving 8 bases not matched to a gene. The length of the CDR3 is 14 residues. The CDR3, as DNA: TGTGCCAGCAGCCGGGACAGGGTAGGATTTGGCTACACCTTC. It yields the protein CASSRDRVGFGYTF.